The 24 T cell receptor beta chains listed next were all sequenced from one sample in a study of graft-versus-host responses after intestinal transplantation. Their antigens remain unidentified. Using immunoSEQ multiplex PCR, the repertoire was profiled, and TCRdb retains in-frame clones only, with some absent. The sample contains roughly 97,000 clones, about 88% of which appear only once. This sample comprised unstimulated CD4+ T cells sorted from spleen or lymph node cells, obtained before intestinal transplant. Receptor source: a human donor who received an intestinal transplant.

V and J are TRBV4-2 and TRBJ2-7; D may be TRBD2 (5 bases). The CDR3 extends over 15 amino acids. V lost 1 base, J lost 2 bases, and 12 bases lay in between. The germline V gene has CDR1 LGHNA and CDR2 YNFKEQ. CDR3 sequence: CASSQGLARTYEQYF. In DNA, the CDR3 is TGTGCCAGCAGCCAAGGGTTAGCGCGTACCTACGAGCAGTACTTC.

This sequence joins TRBV13 and TRBJ2-7, with TRBD1 identical over 7 bases. The germline V gene encodes CDR1 PRHDT and CDR2 FYEKMQ (reference sequence). CDR3 length: 16 residues. J was trimmed by 2 bases and V by 2 bases; bases with no gene match: 9. The CDR3: CASSLLRQGQTYEQYF. The CDR3, as DNA: TGTGCCAGCAGCTTACTAAGACAGGGACAGACCTACGAGCAGTACTTC.

This clone has more than one count but fewer than ten. The V and J genes are TRBV6-1 and TRBJ1-5; no clear D. The germline V and J ends were trimmed by 1 base and 10 bases, with 11 bases remaining between them. This CDR3 comprises 13 residues. Per the germline V gene, CDR1 is MNHNS and CDR2 is SASEGT. Here the CDR3 reads CASSEGSSPPQHF. The DNA for the CDR3 is TGTGCCAGCAGTGAAGGATCCTCCCCACCCCAGCATTTT.

This chain uses TRBV27 with TRBJ2-1; D ambiguous. Per germline, CDR1 MNHEY and CDR2 SMNVEV (reference sequence). The CDR3 runs to 14 residues. Trimming pared 3 bases from V and 0 bases from J, leaving 6 bases between. The CDR3 nucleotides read TGTGCCAGCAGTTTCCGTAACTCCTACAATGAGCAGTTCTTC. The encoded protein is CASSFRNSYNEQFF.

The sample holds a few counts of this clone. The chain employs TRBV5-1 and TRBJ2-2; no reliable D call. Germline CDR1 SGHRS, CDR2 YFSETQ. The CDR3 sequence is 12 residues long. The V and J ends lost 0 bases and 6 bases respectively, with 3 bases between them. CDR3 sequence: CASSLEAGELFF. In DNA form, the CDR3 reads TGCGCCAGCAGCTTGGAGGCCGGGGAGCTGTTTTTT.

This chain joins TRBV5-1 and TRBJ1-2; TRBD1 aligns across 7 bases. Germline V gene sequence: CDR1 SGHRS, CDR2 YFSETQ. V was clipped by 6 bases and J by 3 bases; unmatched bases: 8. This CDR3 region has 14 residues. The CDR3 DNA is TGCGCCAGCAACAATATCGGACAGGACTATGGCTACACCTTC. Amino acid sequence: CASNNIGQDYGYTF.

The chain recombines TRBV2 with TRBJ1-2; D remains ambiguous. Between the trimmed V and J ends, which lost 4 bases and 1 base, there was a span of 13 bases. From germline, CDR1 is SNHLY and CDR2 FYNNEI. CDR3 length equals 15 residues. The CDR3 protein is CASSGPLGFNYGYTF. The DNA for the CDR3 is TGTGCCAGCAGTGGCCCGCTAGGGTTTAACTATGGCTACACCTTC.

V is TRBV9 and J is TRBJ1-2; TRBD1 matches 7 bases. The CDR3 has 15 amino acids. Trimming cost V 5 bases and J 3 bases; bases outside gene matches: 10. The germline V gene has CDR1 SGDLS and CDR2 YYNGEE. CDR3 sequence: CASRGNRGLDYGYTF. The CDR3 bases are TGTGCCAGCAGGGGGAACAGGGGTTTGGACTATGGCTACACCTTC.

This clone occurred a few times. The chain is built from TRBV2 and TRBJ2-7; no reliable D call. V was shortened by 7 bases and J by 4 bases, with 8 bases between the two germline ends. The CDR3 sequence is 11 residues long. From germline, CDR1 is SNHLY and CDR2 FYNNEI. CDR3 nucleotides: TGTGCCAGCACCGAAACTTACGAGCAGTACTTC. It is translated as CASTETYEQYF.

The J gene is TRBJ2-7, the V gene TRBV15; D ambiguous. The CDR3 runs to 13 residues. Trimming cost V 3 bases and J 0 bases, with 6 bases left between them. Per the germline V gene, CDR1 is LNHNV and CDR2 is YYDKDF (reference sequence). The CDR3 spells CATSRDVSYEQYF. CDR3 DNA: TGTGCCACCAGCAGGGACGTCTCCTACGAGCAGTACTTC.

V gene TRBV5-4 combines with J gene TRBJ2-1, with a tentative D call TRBD2 (6 bases). The CDR3 loop spans 16 amino acids. Germline values: CDR1 SGHNT, CDR2 YYREEE (reference sequence). V was cut by 1 base and J by 4 bases, with 15 bases left in between. The CDR3 coding sequence is TGTGCCAGCAGCTTGAGTACCCGCGGGAAGTACAATGAGCAGTTCTTC. This translates into CASSLSTRGKYNEQFF. The entire variable domain, with the rest obtained from reference TRBV5-4 and TRBJ2-1, is as follows: ETGVTQSPTHLIKTRGQQVTLRCSSQSGHNTVSWYQQALGQGPQFIFQYYREEENGRGNFPPRFSGLQFPNYSSELNVNALELDDSALYLCASSLSTRGKYNEQFFGPGTRLTVL.

The V and J genes are TRBV5-4 and TRBJ2-1; 8 bases are a match to TRBD1. The CDR3 length is 14 residues. The germline CDR1 and CDR2 sequences are SGHNT and YYREEE (reference sequence). Trimming cost V 4 bases and J 8 bases; bases outside gene matches: 8. CDR3 coding DNA: TGTGCCAGCAGCCCACGACAGGGGTGGGATGAGCAGTTCTTC. Amino acids: CASSPRQGWDEQFF.

V usage is TRBV30 and J usage is TRBJ2-7; 9 bases fit TRBD1. The J segment lost 1 base and the V segment lost 1 base, leaving 5 bases of the junction unmatched. In germline, CDR1 is GTSNPN, CDR2 SVGIG (reference sequence). CDR3 length equals 15 residues. The CDR3 spells CAWSGGTGPSYEQYF. As DNA, the CDR3 is TGTGCCTGGAGTGGAGGGACAGGGCCTTCCTACGAGCAGTACTTC. The whole variable domain, remainder taken from reference TRBV30 and TRBJ2-7, is SQTIHQWPATLVQPVGSPLSLECTVEGTSNPNLYWYRQAAGRGLQLLFYSVGIGQISSEVPQNLSASRPQDRQFILSSKKLLLSDSGFYLCAWSGGTGPSYEQYFGPGTRLTVT.

The J gene is TRBJ2-1, the V gene TRBV9; 10 bases align to TRBD2. Looked up from germline, CDR1 is SGDLS and CDR2 is YYNGEE. CDR3 length: 15 residues. After removal of 4 bases from V and 10 bases from J, the junction contained 11 bases not matched to a gene. The CDR3 spells CASSSRVAGGGEQFF. The CDR3 DNA follows: TGTGCCAGCAGCTCCCGGGTAGCGGGAGGCGGGGAGCAGTTCTTC.

The chain employs TRBV11-3 and TRBJ2-3, with D perhaps assigned TRBD1 or TRBD2 (6 bases each). This CDR3 spans 14 amino acids. The ends were cut back, 5 bases at V and 3 bases at J, with 12 bases in the middle. CDR1 and CDR2 from the germline V gene are SGHNT and YENEEA. CDR3 protein: CASSPGGRTDTQYF. CDR3 DNA: TGTGCCAGCAGCCCCGGGGGCCGGACAGATACGCAGTATTTT.

V and J are TRBV4-2 and TRBJ2-5; possibly TRBD1 for D (5 bases). V dropped 3 bases and J dropped 5 bases, with 19 bases sitting between them. Looked up from germline, CDR1 is LGHNA and CDR2 is YNFKEQ. The CDR3 has 16 amino acids. The CDR3, as DNA: TGTGCCAGCAGCCATTCCCCAGGGTATCTTAGGGAGACCCAGTACTTC. Translating it yields CASSHSPGYLRETQYF.

The chain combines TRBV6-6 with TRBJ2-3; unclear D gene. V lost 5 bases and J lost 6, with 9 bases in between. The CDR3 loop spans 12 amino acids. Germline V lookup: CDR1 MNHNY, CDR2 SVGAGI (reference sequence). The CDR3 nucleotides read TGTGCCAGCAGTCCAACCAAGGATACGCAGTATTTT. The encoded protein is CASSPTKDTQYF.

This clone has more than one count but fewer than ten. The chain recombines TRBV4-2 with TRBJ2-7; unclear D gene. Germline lookup yields CDR1 LGHNA and CDR2 YNFKEQ. There are 15 residues in the CDR3. The V end lost 0 bases, the J end lost 0 bases, and 9 bases lay between the germline ends. CDR3 protein: CASSQDRTGSYEQYF. CDR3 nucleotide sequence: TGTGCCAGCAGCCAAGATCGGACCGGCTCCTACGAGCAGTACTTC.

The sample holds a few counts of this clone. This sequence joins TRBV28 and TRBJ2-3; 8 nucleotides match TRBD1. Germline CDR1 MDHEN, CDR2 SYDVKM. There are 15 residues in the CDR3. V was clipped by 5 bases and J by 1 base; unmatched bases: 5. The CDR3 here is CASSPMTGGTDTQYF. The DNA of the CDR3 is TGTGCCAGCAGTCCCATGACAGGGGGCACAGATACGCAGTATTTT.

V gene TRBV5-5 combines with J gene TRBJ1-1, with D uncertain. Trimming took 3 bases from V and 4 from J, leaving 13 bases between them. The length of the CDR3 is 14 residues. Germline V gene data show CDR1 as SGHKS and CDR2 as YYEKEE (reference sequence). DNA for the CDR3: TGTGCCAGCAGCTCCCGTGCACTGACCACTGAAGCTTTCTTT. Translating gives CASSSRALTTEAFF.

The chain combines TRBV5-1 with TRBJ2-3; TRBD2 matches 16 bases. The V segment lost 3 bases and the J segment 9 bases; nucleotides outside the gene matches: 13. Germline CDR1 is SGHRS and CDR2 is YFSETQ. The CDR3 runs 18 residues. The CDR3 DNA reads TGCGCCAGCAGCTCCGGTGGGACTAGCGGGAGGGGCCAGGGGACGCAGTATTTT. Translating gives CASSSGGTSGRGQGTQYF.

V usage is TRBV6-1 and J usage is TRBJ2-7; 7 nucleotides match TRBD1. V gave up 6 bases and J gave up 0 bases; unmatched junction bases: 5. In germline, CDR1 is MNHNS, CDR2 SASEGT. The CDR3 is 14 residues long. DNA of the CDR3: TGTGCCAGCAGAGACAGGGACAGCTCCTACGAGCAGTACTTC. Protein sequence: CASRDRDSSYEQYF.

The rearrangement joins TRBV7-3 to TRBJ1-5; D is undetermined. This CDR3 contains 13 residues. V was trimmed by 5 bases and J by 5 bases, leaving 10 bases between them. Germline V CDR1 and CDR2: SGHTA, FQGTGA. The DNA of the CDR3 is TGTGCCAGCAGCCGGACGGCGGATCAGCCCCAGCATTTT. It translates to CASSRTADQPQHF.

Here the CDR3 reads CASSNTPRRSYNEQFF. The DNA for the CDR3 is TGTGCCAGTAGTAACACCCCCAGGCGATCCTACAATGAGCAGTTCTTC. This chain uses TRBV19 with TRBJ2-1; no reliable D call. CDR1 is LNHDA, CDR2 SQIVND, per germline (reference sequence). The CDR3 runs to 16 residues. V was cut by 4 bases and J by 1 base, with 14 bases left in between.